This T cell receptor beta chain was found in a study of T-cell memory formation after mild COVID-19. TCRdb redid the calling of the 5' RACE reads with MiXCR, one entry per CDR3 protein. The data contain around 430,000 distinct CDR3 sequences, 16% of them singletons. CDR3 length equals 11 residues. V lost 3 bases and J 8 bases, leaving 7 bases between the germline ends. Input material: PBMCs or a T cell subset sorted from them (not recorded which). The chain links TRBV12-3 or TRBV12-4 to TRBJ1-1; D ambiguous. The TCR was taken from a man between 18 and 35 years old who had mild COVID-19 (a few samples of this study predate the infection). Cell type and time point are not known. The chain's CDR3 is CASSFTLEAFF. The CDR3 DNA reads as TGTGCCAGCAGTTTTACTTTGGAAGCTTTCTTT.